This T cell receptor (beta chain) was obtained from a study of sequential checkpoint blockade in melanoma (dated by TCRdb to the late 2010s). Regarding the complete study: Using 1:1 randomization, the trial assigned patients either to first-line nivolumab followed by ipilimumab (arm A) or to ipilimumab followed by nivolumab (arm B). Maintenance nivolumab came after both trial sequences.

The immunoSEQ Assay was used to immunosequence TCRbeta CDR3 regions from genomic DNA. Before high-throughput sequencing, genomic DNA was amplified using bias-controlled multiplex PCR. Per the original workflow: To quantify the absolute abundance of each unique TCRbeta CDR3 region, the sequences were collapsed and filtered. Clonality was defined as 1 minus Pielou's evenness and was calculated using productive rearrangements only. A previously published method was used to identify clones with significantly greater frequencies in on-treatment samples than in baseline samples. TCRdb re-hosts the immuneACCESS table, in-frame sequences only. Its copies lack some clones; in the studies checked, an unresolved V gene accounts for under half of them, and the cause for the rest is not known. The DNA gave D and trimming, while V, J and clone size come from that table. Recorded for this sample are approximately 28,000 clones; 75% to 85% of them occurred a single time. Clones ranked in the top ten supply less than 20% of the sample.

Taken with the paper, the label for treatment or condition translates to: randomized to nivolumab then ipilimumab (arm A) or the reverse (arm B). Prior DNA-damaging chemotherapy had not been received by any trial patient. A FACS Aria II flow cytometer was used to sort live CD3+CD8+ cells that were negative for CD19 and CD56 from thawed PBMCs. CheckMate 064, a randomized, open-label phase II trial of sequential checkpoint blockade, was the source of the samples, all of which came from patients with melanoma. Peripheral blood mononuclear cells were collected by leukapheresis, purified with Ficoll-Paque, and frozen in human serum with about 9.2% DMSO. Immediately after sorting, the purity of the sorted blood CD3+CD8+ cells was confirmed to be >98%, and DNA was then extracted. Concerning this clone itself: Its antigen target is currently unknown. Per-base qualities were not stored, and no clone one base away is much larger.

V is cut back by 3 bases and J by 1 base, with 5 bases in the junction unmatched. In the germline V gene (reference sequence), CDR1 corresponds to MNHEY and CDR2 to SMNVEV. The CDR3 sequence holds 15 residues, the cysteine and phenylalanine included. CDR3 DNA only is kept here, 45 bases in frame from base 1. What the study reported, not specific to this receptor: The model for predicting response that combines TCR metrics with mutation burden needs to be validated in larger, independent patient cohorts.

The clonotype originates from a human donor with melanoma. The chain links TRBV27 with TRBJ1-1; 7 bases in the junction line up with TRBD1. Sequencing was performed on CD8+ T cells sorted from blood (inferred from file names), taken from a patient given nivolumab and ipilimumab in sequence. The CDR3 has the sequence CASSFKTGPNTEAFF. The DNA sequence follows: TGTGCCAGCAGTTTCAAGACAGGGCCGAACACTGAAGCTTTCTTT.